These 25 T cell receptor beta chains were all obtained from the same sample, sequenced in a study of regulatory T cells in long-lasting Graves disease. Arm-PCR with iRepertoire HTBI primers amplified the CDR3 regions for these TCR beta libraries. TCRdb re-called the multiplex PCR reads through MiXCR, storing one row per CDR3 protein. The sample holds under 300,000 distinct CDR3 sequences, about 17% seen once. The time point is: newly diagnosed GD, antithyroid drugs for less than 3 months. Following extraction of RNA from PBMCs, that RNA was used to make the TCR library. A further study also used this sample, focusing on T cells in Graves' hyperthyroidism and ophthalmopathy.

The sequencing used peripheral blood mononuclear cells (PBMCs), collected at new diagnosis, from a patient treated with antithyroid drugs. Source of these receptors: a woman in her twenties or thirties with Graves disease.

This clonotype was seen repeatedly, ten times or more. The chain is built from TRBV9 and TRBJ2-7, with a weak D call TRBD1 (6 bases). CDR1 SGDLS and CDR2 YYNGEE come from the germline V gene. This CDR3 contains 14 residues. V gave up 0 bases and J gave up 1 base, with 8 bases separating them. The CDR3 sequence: CASSVGQVSYEQYF. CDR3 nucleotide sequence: TGTGCCAGCAGCGTAGGACAGGTGTCCTACGAGCAGTACTTC. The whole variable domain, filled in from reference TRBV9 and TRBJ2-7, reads DSGVTQTPKHLITATGQRVTLRCSPRSGDLSVYWYQQSLDQGLQFLIQYYNGEERAKGNILERFSAQQFPDLHSELNLSSLELGDSALYFCASSVGQVSYEQYFGPGTRLTVT.

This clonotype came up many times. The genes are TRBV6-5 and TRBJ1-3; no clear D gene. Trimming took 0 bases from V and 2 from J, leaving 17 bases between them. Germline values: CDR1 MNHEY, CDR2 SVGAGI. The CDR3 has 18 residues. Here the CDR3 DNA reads TGTGCCAGCAGTTACTCGGGAACCCCACGCCAAACTGGAAACACCATATATTTT. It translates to CASSYSGTPRQTGNTIYF.

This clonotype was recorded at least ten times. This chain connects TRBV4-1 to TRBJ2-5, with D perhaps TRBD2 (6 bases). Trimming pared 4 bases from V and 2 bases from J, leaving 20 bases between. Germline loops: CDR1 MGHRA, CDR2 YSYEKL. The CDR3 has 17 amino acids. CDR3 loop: CASSRGEDPWPQETQYF. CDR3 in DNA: TGCGCCAGCAGCCGGGGGGAAGACCCCTGGCCACAAGAGACCCAGTACTTC.

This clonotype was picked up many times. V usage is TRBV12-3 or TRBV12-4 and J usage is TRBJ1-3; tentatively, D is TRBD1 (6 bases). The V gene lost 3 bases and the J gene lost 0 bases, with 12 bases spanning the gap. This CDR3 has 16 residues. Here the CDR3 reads CASSLVQGLSGNTIYF. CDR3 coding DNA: TGTGCCAGCAGTTTGGTACAGGGCCTCTCTGGAAACACCATATATTTT.

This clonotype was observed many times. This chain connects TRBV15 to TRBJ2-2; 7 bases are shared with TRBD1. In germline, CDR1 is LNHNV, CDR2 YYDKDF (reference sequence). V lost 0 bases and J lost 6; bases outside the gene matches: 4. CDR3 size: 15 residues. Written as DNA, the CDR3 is TGTGCCACCAGCAGAGATTTAGGGACAGCCGGGGAGCTGTTTTTT. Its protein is CATSRDLGTAGELFF.

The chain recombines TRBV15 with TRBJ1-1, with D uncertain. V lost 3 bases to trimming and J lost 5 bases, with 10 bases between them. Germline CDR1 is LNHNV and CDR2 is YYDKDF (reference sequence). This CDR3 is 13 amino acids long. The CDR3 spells CATSRALETEAFF. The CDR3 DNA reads TGTGCCACCAGCAGGGCCCTCGAAACTGAAGCTTTCTTT. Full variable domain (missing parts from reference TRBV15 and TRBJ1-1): DAMVIQNPRYQVTQFGKPVTLSCSQTLNHNVMYWYQQKSSQAPKLLFHYYDKDFNNEADTPDNFQSRRPNTSFCFLDIRSPGLGDTAMYLCATSRALETEAFFGQGTRLTVV.

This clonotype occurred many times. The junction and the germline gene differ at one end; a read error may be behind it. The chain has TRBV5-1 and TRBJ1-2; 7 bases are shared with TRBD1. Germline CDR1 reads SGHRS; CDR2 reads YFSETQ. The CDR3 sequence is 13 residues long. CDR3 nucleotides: TGTGCCAGCAGCCCGGGACAGCTCTATGGCTACACCTTC. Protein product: CASSPGQLYGYTF.

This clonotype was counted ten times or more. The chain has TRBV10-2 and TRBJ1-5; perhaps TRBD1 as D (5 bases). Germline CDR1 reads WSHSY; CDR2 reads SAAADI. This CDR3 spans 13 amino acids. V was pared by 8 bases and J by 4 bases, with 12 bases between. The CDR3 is CASQIPGNQPQHF. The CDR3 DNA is TGCGCCAGCCAGATTCCAGGGAATCAGCCCCAGCATTTT.

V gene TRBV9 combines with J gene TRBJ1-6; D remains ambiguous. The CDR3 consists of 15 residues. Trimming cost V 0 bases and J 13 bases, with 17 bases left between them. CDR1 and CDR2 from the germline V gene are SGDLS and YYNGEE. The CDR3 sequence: CASSVAPEAQSPLHF. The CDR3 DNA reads TGTGCCAGCAGCGTAGCTCCTGAGGCCCAGTCCCCCCTCCACTTT.

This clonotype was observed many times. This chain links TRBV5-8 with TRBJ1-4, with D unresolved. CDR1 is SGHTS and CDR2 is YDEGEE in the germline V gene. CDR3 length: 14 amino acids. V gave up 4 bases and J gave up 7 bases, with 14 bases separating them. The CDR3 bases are TGTGCCAGCAGCCGATACATTGAGGGTGAAAAACTGTTTTTT. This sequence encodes CASSRYIEGEKLFF.

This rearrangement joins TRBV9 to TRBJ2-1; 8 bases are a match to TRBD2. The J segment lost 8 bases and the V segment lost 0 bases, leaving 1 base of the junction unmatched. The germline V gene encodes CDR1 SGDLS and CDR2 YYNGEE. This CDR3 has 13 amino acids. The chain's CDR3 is CASSVGGGHEQFF. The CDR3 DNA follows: TGTGCCAGCAGCGTAGGCGGGGGGCATGAGCAGTTCTTC.

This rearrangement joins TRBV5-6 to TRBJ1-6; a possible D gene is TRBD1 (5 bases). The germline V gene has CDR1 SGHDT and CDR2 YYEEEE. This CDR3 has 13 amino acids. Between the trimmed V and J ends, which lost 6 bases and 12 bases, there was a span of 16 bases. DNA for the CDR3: TGTGCCAGCACCGTATCGGACACACGACCCCTCCACTTT. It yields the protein CASTVSDTRPLHF.

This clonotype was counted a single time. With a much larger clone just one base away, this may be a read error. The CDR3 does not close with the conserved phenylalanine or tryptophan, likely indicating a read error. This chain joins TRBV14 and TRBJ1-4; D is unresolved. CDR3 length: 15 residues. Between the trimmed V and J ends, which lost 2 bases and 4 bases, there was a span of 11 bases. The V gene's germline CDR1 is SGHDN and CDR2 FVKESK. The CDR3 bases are TGTGCCAGCAGCCAAAATTTGGGGATTAATGAAAAACTGTTTGTT. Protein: CASSQNLGINEKLFV.

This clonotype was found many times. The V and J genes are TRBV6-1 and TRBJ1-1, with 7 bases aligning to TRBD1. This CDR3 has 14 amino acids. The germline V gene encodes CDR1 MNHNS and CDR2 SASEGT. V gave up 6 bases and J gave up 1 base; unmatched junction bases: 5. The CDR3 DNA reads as TGTGCCAGCAGACAAACAGGGGCGAACACTGAAGCTTTCTTT. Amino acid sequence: CASRQTGANTEAFF.

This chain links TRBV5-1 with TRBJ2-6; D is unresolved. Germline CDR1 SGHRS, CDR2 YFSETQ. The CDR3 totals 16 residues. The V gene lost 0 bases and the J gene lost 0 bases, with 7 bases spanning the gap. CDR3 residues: CASSLVVRSGANVLTF. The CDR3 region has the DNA TGCGCCAGCAGCTTGGTGGTCCGCTCTGGGGCCAACGTCCTGACTTTC.

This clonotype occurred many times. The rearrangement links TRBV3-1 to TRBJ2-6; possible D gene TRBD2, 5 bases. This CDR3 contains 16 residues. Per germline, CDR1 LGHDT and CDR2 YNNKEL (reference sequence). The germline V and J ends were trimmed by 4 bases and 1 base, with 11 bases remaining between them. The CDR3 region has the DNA TGTGCCAGCAGCCTCTATCGGGGATCTGGGGCCAACGTCCTGACTTTC. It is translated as CASSLYRGSGANVLTF.

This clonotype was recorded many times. The CDR3 coding sequence is TGTGCCAGCAGCGAATCCGGAAACACCATATATTTT. Encoded protein: CASSESGNTIYF. The chain links TRBV6-1 to TRBJ1-3; D uncertain. The CDR3 has 12 residues. The germline V gene has CDR1 MNHNS and CDR2 SASEGT. Trimming took 6 bases from V and 4 from J, leaving 7 bases between them.

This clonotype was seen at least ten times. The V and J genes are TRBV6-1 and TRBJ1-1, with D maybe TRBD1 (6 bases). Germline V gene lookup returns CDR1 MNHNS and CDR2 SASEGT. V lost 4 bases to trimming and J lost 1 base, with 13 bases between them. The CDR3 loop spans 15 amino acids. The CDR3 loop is CASSGAQGRNTEAFF. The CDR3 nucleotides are TGTGCCAGCAGTGGAGCACAGGGAAGGAACACTGAAGCTTTCTTT.

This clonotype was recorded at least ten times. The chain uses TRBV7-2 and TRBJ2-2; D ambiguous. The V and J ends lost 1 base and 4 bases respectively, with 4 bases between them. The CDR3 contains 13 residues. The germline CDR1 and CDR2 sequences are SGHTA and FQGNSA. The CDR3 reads CASSLESTGELFF. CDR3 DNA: TGTGCCAGCAGCTTAGAGAGCACCGGGGAGCTGTTTTTT.

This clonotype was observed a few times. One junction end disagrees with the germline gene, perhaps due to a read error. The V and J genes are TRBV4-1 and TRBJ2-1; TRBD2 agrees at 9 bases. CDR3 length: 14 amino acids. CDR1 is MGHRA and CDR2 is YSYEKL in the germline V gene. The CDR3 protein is CASKKSSGVDEQFF. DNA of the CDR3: TGTGCCAGCAAGAAATCTAGCGGGGTGGATGAGCAGTTCTTC.

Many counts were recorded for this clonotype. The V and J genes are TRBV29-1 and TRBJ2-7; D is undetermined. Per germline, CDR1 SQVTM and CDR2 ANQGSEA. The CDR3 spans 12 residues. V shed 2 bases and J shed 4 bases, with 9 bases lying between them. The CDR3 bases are TGCAGCGTTGAAAGTGAGTTTTACGAGCAGTACTTC. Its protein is CSVESEFYEQYF.

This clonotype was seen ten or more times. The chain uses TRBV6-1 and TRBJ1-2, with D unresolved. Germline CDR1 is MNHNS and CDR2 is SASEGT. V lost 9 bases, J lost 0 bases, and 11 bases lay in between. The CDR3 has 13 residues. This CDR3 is CASGSGPNYGYTF. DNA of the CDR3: TGTGCCAGTGGTTCAGGTCCTAACTATGGCTACACCTTC.

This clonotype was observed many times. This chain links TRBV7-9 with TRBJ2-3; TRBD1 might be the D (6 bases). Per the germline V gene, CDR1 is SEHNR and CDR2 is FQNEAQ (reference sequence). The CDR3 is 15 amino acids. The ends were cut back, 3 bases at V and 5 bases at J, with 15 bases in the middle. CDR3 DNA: TGTGCCAGCAGCTTCAGAGCGGCAGGGGTAGATACGCAGTATTTT. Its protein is CASSFRAAGVDTQYF. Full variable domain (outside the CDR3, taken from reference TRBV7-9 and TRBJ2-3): DTGVSQNPRHKITKRGQNVTFRCDPISEHNRLYWYRQTLGQGPEFLTYFQNEAQLEKSRLLSDRFSAERPKGSFSTLEIQRTEQGDSAMYLCASSFRAAGVDTQYFGPGTRLTVL.

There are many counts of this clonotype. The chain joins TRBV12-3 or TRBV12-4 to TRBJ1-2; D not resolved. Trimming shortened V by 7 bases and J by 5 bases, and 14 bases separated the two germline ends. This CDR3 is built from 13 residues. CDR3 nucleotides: TGTGCCAGCACCCGAGTGGGGATTTATGGCTACACCTTC. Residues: CASTRVGIYGYTF.

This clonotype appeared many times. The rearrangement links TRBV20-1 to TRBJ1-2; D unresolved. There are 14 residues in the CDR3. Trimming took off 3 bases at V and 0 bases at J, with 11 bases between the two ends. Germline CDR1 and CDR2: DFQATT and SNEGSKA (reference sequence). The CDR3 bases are TGCAGTGCTAGGGGTGGGAATACTAACTATGGCTACACCTTC. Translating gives CSARGGNTNYGYTF.